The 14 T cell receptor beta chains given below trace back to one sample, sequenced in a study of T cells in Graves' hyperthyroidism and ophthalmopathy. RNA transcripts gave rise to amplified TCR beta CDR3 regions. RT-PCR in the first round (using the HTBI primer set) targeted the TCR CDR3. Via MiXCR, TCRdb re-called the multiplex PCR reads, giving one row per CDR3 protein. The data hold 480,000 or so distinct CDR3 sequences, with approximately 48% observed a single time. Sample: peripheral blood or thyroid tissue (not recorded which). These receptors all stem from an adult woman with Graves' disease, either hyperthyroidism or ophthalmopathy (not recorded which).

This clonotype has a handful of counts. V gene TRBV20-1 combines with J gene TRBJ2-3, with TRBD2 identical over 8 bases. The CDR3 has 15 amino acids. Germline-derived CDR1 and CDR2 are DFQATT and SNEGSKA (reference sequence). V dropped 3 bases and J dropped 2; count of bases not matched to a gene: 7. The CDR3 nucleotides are TGCAGTGCTAGCTCAATAGCGGGAAACACAGATACGCAGTATTTT. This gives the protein CSASSIAGNTDTQYF.

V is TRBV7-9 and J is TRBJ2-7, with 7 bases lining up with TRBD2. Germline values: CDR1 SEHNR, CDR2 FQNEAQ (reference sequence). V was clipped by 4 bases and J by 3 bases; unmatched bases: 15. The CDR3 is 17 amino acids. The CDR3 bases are TGTGCCAGCAGCTCCGGTCCTCCCGGGGTAGCGGGCTACGAGCAGTACTTC. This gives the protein CASSSGPPGVAGYEQYF.

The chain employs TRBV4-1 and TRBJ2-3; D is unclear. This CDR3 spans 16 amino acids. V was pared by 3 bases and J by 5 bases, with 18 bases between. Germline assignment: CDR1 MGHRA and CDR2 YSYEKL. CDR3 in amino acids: CASSQGSRLGIDTQYF. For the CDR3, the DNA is TGCGCCAGCAGCCAGGGATCCAGATTGGGGATAGATACGCAGTATTTT.

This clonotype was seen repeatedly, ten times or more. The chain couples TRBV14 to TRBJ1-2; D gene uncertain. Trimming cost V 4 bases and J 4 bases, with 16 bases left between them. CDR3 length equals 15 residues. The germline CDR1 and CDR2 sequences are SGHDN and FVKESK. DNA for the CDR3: TGTGCCAGCAGCCCTCGAATGGGCGTATCCTATGGCTACACCTTC. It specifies CASSPRMGVSYGYTF.

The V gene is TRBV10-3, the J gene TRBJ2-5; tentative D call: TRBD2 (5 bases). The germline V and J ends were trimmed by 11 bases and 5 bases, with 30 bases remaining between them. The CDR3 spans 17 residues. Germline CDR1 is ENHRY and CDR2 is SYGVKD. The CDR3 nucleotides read TGTGCCCTCGGAGAGGGCAAGGGTAGCCCAGTCGCCGAGACCCAGTACTTC. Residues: CALGEGKGSPVAETQYF.

CDR3 sequence reads: CASSTLGAGELFF. As DNA, the CDR3 is TGTGCCAGCAGTACCTTGGGGGCCGGGGAGCTGTTTTTT. The chain is built from TRBV12-3 or TRBV12-4 and TRBJ2-2; D may match TRBD1 or TRBD2 (5 bases each). This CDR3 comprises 13 residues. V lost 5 bases and J 6 bases, leaving 10 bases between the germline ends.

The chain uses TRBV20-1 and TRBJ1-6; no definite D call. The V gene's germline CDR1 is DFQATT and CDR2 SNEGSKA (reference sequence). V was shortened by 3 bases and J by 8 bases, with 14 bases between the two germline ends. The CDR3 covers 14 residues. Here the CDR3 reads CSASSTTADSPLHF. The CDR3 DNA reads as TGCAGTGCTAGTTCGACGACCGCTGATTCACCCCTCCACTTT.

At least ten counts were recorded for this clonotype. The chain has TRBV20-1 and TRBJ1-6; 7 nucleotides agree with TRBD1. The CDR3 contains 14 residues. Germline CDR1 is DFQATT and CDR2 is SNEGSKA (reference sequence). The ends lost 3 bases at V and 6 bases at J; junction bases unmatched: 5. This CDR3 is CSARFGTANSPLHF. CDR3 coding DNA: TGCAGTGCTAGGTTCGGGACAGCTAATTCACCCCTCCACTTT.

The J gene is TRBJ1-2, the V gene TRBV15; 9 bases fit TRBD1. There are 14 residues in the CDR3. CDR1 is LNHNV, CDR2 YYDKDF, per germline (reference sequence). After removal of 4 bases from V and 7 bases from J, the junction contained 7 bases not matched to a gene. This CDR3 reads CATSTGTGRIGYTF. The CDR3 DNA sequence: TGTGCCACCAGCACCGGGACAGGGCGGATTGGCTACACCTTC.

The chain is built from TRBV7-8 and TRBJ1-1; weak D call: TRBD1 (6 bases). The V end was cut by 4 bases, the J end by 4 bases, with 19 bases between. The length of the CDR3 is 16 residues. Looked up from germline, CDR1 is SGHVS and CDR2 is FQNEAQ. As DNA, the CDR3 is TGTGCCAGCAGCTCAAACGGGGGGCGGTGGGGCACTGAAGCTTTCTTT. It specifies CASSSNGGRWGTEAFF.

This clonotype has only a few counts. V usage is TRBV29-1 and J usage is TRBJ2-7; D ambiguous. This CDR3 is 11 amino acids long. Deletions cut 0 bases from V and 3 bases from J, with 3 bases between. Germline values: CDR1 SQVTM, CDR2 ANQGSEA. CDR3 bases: TGCAGCGTTGAAGACAGCTACGAGCAGTACTTC. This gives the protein CSVEDSYEQYF.

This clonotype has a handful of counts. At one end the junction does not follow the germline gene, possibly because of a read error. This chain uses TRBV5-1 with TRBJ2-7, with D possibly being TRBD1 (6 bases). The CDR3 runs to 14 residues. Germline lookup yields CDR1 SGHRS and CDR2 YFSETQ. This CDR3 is CASSSWDNSYEQYF. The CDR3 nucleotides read TGTGCCAGCAGCTCTTGGGACAACTCCTACGAGCAGTACTTC. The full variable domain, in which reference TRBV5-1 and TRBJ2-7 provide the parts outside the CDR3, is KAGVTQTPRYLIKTRGQQVTLSCSPISGHRSVSWYQQTPGQGLQFLFEYFSETQRNKGNFPGRFSGRQFSNSRSEMNVSTLELGDSALYLCASSSWDNSYEQYFGPGTRLTVT.

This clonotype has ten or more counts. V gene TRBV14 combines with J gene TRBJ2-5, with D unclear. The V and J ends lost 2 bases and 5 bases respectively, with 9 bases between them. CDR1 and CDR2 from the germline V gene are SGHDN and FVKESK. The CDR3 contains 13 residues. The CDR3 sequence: CASSQLLGETQYF. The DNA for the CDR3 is TGTGCCAGCAGCCAACTATTGGGGGAGACCCAGTACTTC.

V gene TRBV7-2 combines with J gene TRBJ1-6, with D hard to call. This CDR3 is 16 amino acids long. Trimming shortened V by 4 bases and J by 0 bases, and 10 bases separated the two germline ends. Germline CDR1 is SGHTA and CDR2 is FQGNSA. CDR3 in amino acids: CASSSKLSSYNSPLHF. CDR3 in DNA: TGTGCCAGCAGCTCGAAGCTGAGCTCCTATAATTCACCCCTCCACTTT.